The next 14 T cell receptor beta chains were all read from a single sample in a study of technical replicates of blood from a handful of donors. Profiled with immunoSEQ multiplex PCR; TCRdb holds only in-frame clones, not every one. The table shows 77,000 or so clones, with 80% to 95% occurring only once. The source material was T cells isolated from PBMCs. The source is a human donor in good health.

The CDR3 DNA reads as TGTGCCAGCAGCTTGGAAGGGGCCCATCCGATCTACGAGCAGTACTTC. This gives the protein CASSLEGAHPIYEQYF. J is TRBJ2-7 and V is TRBV5-5, with TRBD1 as a possible D gene (5 bases). CDR3 length equals 16 residues. The germline V gene has CDR1 SGHKS and CDR2 YYEKEE (reference sequence). Trimming took 0 bases from V and 3 from J, leaving 16 bases between them.

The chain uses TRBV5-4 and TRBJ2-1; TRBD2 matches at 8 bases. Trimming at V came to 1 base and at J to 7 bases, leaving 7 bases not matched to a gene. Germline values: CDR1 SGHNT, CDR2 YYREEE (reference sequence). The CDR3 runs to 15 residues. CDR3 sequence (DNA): TGTGCCAGCAGCTTGTTTATGGGCGGGAGGAATGAGCAGTTCTTC. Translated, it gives CASSLFMGGRNEQFF.

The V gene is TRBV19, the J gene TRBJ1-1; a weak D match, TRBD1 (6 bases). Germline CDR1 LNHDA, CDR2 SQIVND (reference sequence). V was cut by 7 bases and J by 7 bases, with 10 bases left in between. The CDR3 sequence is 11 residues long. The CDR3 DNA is TGTGCCAGTATGGGCAGGGGTGAAGCTTTCTTT. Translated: CASMGRGEAFF.

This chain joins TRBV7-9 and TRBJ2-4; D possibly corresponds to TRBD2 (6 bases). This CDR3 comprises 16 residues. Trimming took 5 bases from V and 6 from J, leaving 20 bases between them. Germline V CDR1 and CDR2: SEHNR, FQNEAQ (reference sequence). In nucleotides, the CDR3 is TGTGCCAGCAGCGCCCGGGAGCCTGGATGGGGAAACATTCAGTACTTC. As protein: CASSAREPGWGNIQYF.

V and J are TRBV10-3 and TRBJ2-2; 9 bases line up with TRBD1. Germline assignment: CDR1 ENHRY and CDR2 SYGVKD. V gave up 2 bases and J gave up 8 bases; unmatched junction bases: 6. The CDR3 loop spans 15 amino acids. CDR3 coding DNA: TGTGCCATCAGTGAGAGGGACAGGGATTGGGGGGAGCTGTTTTTT. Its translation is CAISERDRDWGELFF.

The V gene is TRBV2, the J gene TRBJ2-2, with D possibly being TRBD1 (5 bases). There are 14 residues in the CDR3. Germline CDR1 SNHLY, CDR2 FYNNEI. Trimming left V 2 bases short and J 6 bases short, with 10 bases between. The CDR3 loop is CASSEIDSAGELFF. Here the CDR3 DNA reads TGTGCCAGCAGTGAAATAGACAGCGCCGGGGAGCTGTTTTTT.

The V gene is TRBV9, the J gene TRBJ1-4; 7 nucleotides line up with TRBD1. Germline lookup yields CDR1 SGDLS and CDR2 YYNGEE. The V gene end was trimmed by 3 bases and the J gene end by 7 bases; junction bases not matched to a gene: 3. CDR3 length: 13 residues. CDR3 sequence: CASSGDRVEKLFF. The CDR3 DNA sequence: TGTGCCAGCAGCGGCGACAGGGTTGAAAAACTGTTTTTT.

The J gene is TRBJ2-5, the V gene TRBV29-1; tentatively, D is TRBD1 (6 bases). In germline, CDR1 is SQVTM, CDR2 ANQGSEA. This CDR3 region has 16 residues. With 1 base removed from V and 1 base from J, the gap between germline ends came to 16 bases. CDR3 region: CSVEGTDFLLQETQYF. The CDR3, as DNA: TGCAGCGTTGAAGGGACAGACTTCCTCCTCCAAGAGACCCAGTACTTC.

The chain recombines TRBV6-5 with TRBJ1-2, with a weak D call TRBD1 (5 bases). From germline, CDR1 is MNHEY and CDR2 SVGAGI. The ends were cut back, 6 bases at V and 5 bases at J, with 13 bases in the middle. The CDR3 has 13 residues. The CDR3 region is CASRAPGLYGYTF. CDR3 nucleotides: TGTGCCAGCAGGGCCCCGGGACTTTATGGCTACACCTTC.

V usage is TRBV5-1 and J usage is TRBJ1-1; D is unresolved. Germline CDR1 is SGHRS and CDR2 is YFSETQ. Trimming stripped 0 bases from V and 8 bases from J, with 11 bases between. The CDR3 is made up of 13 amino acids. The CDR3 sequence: CASSLAGTGEAFF. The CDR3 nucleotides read TGCGCCAGCAGCTTGGCCGGCACGGGGGAAGCTTTCTTT.

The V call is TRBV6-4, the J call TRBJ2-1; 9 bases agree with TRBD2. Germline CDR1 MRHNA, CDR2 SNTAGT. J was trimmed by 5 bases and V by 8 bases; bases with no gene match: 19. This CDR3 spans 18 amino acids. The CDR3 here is CASRSTGLVREGHNEQFF. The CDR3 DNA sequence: TGTGCCAGCCGCTCGACAGGGTTGGTGCGGGAGGGCCACAATGAGCAGTTCTTC.

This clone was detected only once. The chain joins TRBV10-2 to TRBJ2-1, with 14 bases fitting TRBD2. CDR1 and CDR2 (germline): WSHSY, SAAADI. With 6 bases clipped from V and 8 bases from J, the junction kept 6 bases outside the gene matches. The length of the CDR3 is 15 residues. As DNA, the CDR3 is TGCGCCAGCAGCGGACTAGCGGGAGGAATAGATGAGCAGTTCTTC. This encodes CASSGLAGGIDEQFF.

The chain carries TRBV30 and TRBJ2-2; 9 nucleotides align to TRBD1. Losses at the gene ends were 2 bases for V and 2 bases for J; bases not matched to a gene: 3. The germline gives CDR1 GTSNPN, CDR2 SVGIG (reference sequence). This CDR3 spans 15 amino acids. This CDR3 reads CAWSRGQGNTGELFF. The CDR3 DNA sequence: TGTGCCTGGAGTCGGGGACAGGGCAACACCGGGGAGCTGTTTTTT.

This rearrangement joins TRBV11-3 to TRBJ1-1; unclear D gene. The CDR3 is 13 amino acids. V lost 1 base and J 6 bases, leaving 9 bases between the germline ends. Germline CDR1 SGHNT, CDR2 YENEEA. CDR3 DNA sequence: TGTGCCAGCAGCTTAGGTCGGCGGTCTGAAGCTTTCTTT. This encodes CASSLGRRSEAFF.